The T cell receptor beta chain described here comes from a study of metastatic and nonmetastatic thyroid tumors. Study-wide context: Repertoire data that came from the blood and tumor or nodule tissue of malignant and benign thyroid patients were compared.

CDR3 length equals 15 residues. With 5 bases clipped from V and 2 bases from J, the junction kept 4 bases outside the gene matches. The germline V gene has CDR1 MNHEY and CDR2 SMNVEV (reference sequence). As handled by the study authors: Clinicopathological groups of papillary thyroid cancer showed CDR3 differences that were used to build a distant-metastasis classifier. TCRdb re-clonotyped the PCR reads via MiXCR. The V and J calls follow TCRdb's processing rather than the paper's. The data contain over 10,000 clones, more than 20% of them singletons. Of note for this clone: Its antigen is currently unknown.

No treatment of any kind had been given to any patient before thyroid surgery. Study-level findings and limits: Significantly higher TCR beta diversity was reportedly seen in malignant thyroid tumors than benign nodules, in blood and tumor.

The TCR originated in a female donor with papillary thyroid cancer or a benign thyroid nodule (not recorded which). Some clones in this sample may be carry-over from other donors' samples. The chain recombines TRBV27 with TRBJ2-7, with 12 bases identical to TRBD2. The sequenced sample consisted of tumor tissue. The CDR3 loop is CASSRTSGTAYEQYF. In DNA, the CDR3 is TGTGCCAGCAGTAGGACTAGCGGGACCGCCTACGAGCAGTACTTC.